These 19 T cell receptor beta chains share one sample of origin, sequenced in a study of T cells after yellow fever vaccination. One entry per CDR3 protein, called by TCRdb with MiXCR from the 5' RACE reads. This table has 350,000 to 450,000 distinct CDR3 sequences, 18% appearing once. Sequenced here: PBMCs, sampled before the yellow fever booster vaccination. These receptor sequences come from a young man who received the YFV17D yellow fever vaccine.

This clonotype came up a few times. The chain recombines TRBV5-1 with TRBJ2-1, with TRBD1 matching over 8 bases. Germline loops: CDR1 SGHRS, CDR2 YFSETQ. V lost 3 bases, J lost 2 bases, and 4 bases stayed unmatched. The CDR3 is 15 residues long. The CDR3 region has the DNA TGCGCCAGCAGCTCGACAGGGGATCCCTACAATGAGCAGTTCTTC. It yields the protein CASSSTGDPYNEQFF.

This clonotype was counted between two and nine times. The rearrangement uses TRBV9 and TRBJ2-3, with 7 bases identical to TRBD2. Germline CDR1 is SGDLS and CDR2 is YYNGEE. The trim removed 3 bases at V and 6 bases at J, leaving 10 bases unmatched. The CDR3 contains 15 residues. The CDR3 loop is CASSGGGLLPDTQYF. The CDR3, as DNA: TGTGCCAGCAGCGGGGGGGGTCTTCTCCCGGATACGCAGTATTTT.

The table lists this clonotype with many counts. This chain joins TRBV20-1 and TRBJ1-3; 9 nucleotides agree with TRBD1. The CDR3 contains 13 residues. The germline V gene has CDR1 DFQATT and CDR2 SNEGSKA (reference sequence). J was trimmed by 2 bases and V by 6 bases; bases with no gene match: 2. CDR3 DNA: TGCAGTGCGAGGACAGGGGCTGGAAACACCATATATTTT. Encoded protein: CSARTGAGNTIYF.

This clonotype has just a few counts. This chain joins TRBV29-1 and TRBJ2-3; D is uncertain. CDR3 size: 11 residues. Germline V gene lookup returns CDR1 SQVTM and CDR2 ANQGSEA. Trimming pared 4 bases from V and 2 bases from J, leaving 4 bases between. CDR3: CSVGTTDTQYF. CDR3 bases: TGCAGCGTTGGTACCACAGATACGCAGTATTTT.

This clonotype was counted a few times. The V and J genes are TRBV2 and TRBJ1-5; 7 bases are a match to TRBD1. Per germline, CDR1 SNHLY and CDR2 FYNNEI. J lost 6 bases, V lost 4 bases, and 9 bases had no gene match. This CDR3 comprises 15 residues. CDR3 amino acids: CASSAGQGEGQPQHF. The CDR3 nucleotides read TGTGCCAGCAGTGCCGGGCAGGGGGAGGGTCAGCCCCAGCATTTT.

This chain uses TRBV7-2 with TRBJ1-6, with 9 bases matching TRBD1. Germline V gene data show CDR1 as SGHTA and CDR2 as FQGNSA. V lost 4 bases, J lost 7 bases, and 5 bases stayed unmatched. This CDR3 is 15 amino acids long. The CDR3 DNA reads TGTGCCAGCAGCTGGACCGGGACAGGGAATTCACCCCTCCACTTT. This gives the protein CASSWTGTGNSPLHF.

This clonotype has just a few counts. The chain is built from TRBV5-1 and TRBJ1-2; possible D gene TRBD1, 6 bases. The CDR3 is 13 amino acids. Germline values: CDR1 SGHRS, CDR2 YFSETQ. Trimming cost V 2 bases and J 7 bases, with 12 bases left between them. The CDR3 DNA is TGCGCCAGCAGCTTACAGGGACAAGCTGGCTACACCTTC. Its translation is CASSLQGQAGYTF.

Only a few counts were recorded for this clonotype. The J gene is TRBJ1-2, the V gene TRBV12-3 or TRBV12-4, with D possibly being TRBD1 (6 bases). V lost 7 bases and J 4 bases, leaving 10 bases between the germline ends. The CDR3 consists of 12 residues. This CDR3 is CASKTGIYGYTF. Here the CDR3 DNA reads TGTGCCAGCAAGACAGGAATCTATGGCTACACCTTC.

This clonotype was seen a few times. V usage is TRBV28 and J usage is TRBJ1-1; TRBD1 might be the D (5 bases). V shed 5 bases and J shed 2 bases, with 18 bases lying between them. The CDR3 length is 16 residues. In germline, CDR1 is MDHEN, CDR2 SYDVKM. The CDR3 coding sequence is TGTGCCAGCAGTGGGGGTCTCGCGGGGGAAAACACTGAAGCTTTCTTT. Translation: CASSGGLAGENTEAFF.

The sample holds many counts of this clonotype. This rearrangement joins TRBV20-1 to TRBJ2-1, with 12 bases identical to TRBD2. This CDR3 contains 15 residues. V was clipped by 1 base and J by 10 bases; unmatched bases: 8. CDR1 DFQATT and CDR2 SNEGSKA come from the germline V gene (reference sequence). CDR3 protein: CSARVGTSGPGEQFF. CDR3 in DNA: TGCAGTGCTAGAGTGGGGACTAGCGGGCCAGGGGAGCAGTTCTTC.

The rearrangement links TRBV4-3 to TRBJ1-1; D ambiguous. V was cut by 3 bases and J by 4 bases, with 15 bases left in between. Germline V CDR1 and CDR2: LGHNA, YSLEER. CDR3 size: 15 residues. CDR3 protein: CASSQASGAGTEAFF. CDR3 nucleotides: TGCGCCAGCAGCCAGGCCTCCGGCGCTGGCACTGAAGCTTTCTTT.

The chain couples TRBV7-6 to TRBJ1-5, with a tentative D call TRBD1 (5 bases). The CDR3 contains 16 residues. CDR1 is SGHVS and CDR2 is FNYEAQ in the germline V gene. The V end lost 5 bases, the J end lost 3 bases, and 17 bases lay between the germline ends. In DNA, the CDR3 is TGTGCCAGCAGCCTTCGCGCAGGGAGGGCCAATCAGCCCCAGCATTTT. Its translation is CASSLRAGRANQPQHF.

This clonotype turned up a few times. J is TRBJ1-5 and V is TRBV12-3 or TRBV12-4; D perhaps matches TRBD1 (5 bases). The length of the CDR3 is 14 residues. V lost 3 bases, J lost 7 bases, and 13 bases lay in between. The CDR3 loop reads CASSFGGYHQPQHF. CDR3 in DNA: TGTGCCAGCAGTTTCGGGGGGTATCACCAGCCCCAGCATTTT.

This clonotype was found many times. CDR3 sequence: CSAREGGNSNQPQHF. For the CDR3, the DNA is TGCAGTGCTAGAGAGGGGGGAAATAGCAATCAGCCCCAGCATTTT. V and J are TRBV20-1 and TRBJ1-5; possibly TRBD1 for D (5 bases). CDR1 DFQATT and CDR2 SNEGSKA come from the germline V gene (reference sequence). Trimming stripped 0 bases from V and 0 bases from J, with 9 bases between. This CDR3 spans 15 amino acids.

This clonotype has just a few counts. The chain is built from TRBV21-1 and TRBJ2-7. TRBV21-1 is assigned pseudogene status. CDR3 length equals 14 residues. The CDR3 region is CASSKYQSSYEQYV. The CDR3, as DNA: TGTGCCAGCAGCAAATACCAGAGCTCCTACGAGCAGTACGTC.

The chain employs TRBV6-6 and TRBJ1-2; TRBD1 might be the D (6 bases). Per germline, CDR1 MNHNY and CDR2 SVGAGI (reference sequence). The CDR3 is 15 residues long. V gave up 0 bases and J gave up 8 bases, with 16 bases separating them. In nucleotides, the CDR3 is TGTGCCAGCAGTTACTCGATAGGGACGGGGGGCGGCTACACCTTC. It specifies CASSYSIGTGGGYTF.

There are a few counts of this clonotype. J is TRBJ2-7 and V is TRBV7-7; TRBD1 agrees at 10 bases. The CDR3 totals 14 residues. Germline V gene data show CDR1 as SSHAT and CDR2 as FNYEAQ (reference sequence). The V gene end was trimmed by 5 bases and the J gene end by 3 bases; junction bases not matched to a gene: 4. The DNA of the CDR3 is TGTGCCAGCAGCATGGGACAGGGGAACTACGAGCAGTACTTC. Amino acids: CASSMGQGNYEQYF.

Of note for this clonotype: A much larger clonotype is one base distant, so this may be a read error. The chain recombines TRBV5-1 with TRBJ2-5, with D possibly matching TRBD1 (5 bases). In germline, CDR1 is SGHRS, CDR2 YFSETQ. The CDR3 has 15 amino acids. The CDR3: CASSLGGSGGETHYF. DNA for the CDR3: TGCGCCAGCAGCTTGGGGGGCTCTGGTGGAGAGACCCATTACTTC.

Ten or more counts support this clonotype. The CDR3 DNA reads TGTGCCAGCAGCTCAGATGGGGGTGGTGGAAACACCATATATTTT. Translated, it gives CASSSDGGGGNTIYF. The chain combines TRBV7-2 with TRBJ1-3, with D possibly TRBD1 on 5 matching bases. The CDR3 contains 15 residues. Germline CDR1 is SGHTA and CDR2 is FQGNSA. With 4 bases removed from V and 3 bases from J, the gap between germline ends came to 13 bases. The full variable domain, its missing parts supplied by reference TRBV7-2 and TRBJ1-3, is GAGVSQSPSNKVTEKGKDVELRCDPISGHTALYWYRQSLGQGLEFLIYFQGNSAPDKSGLPSDRFSAERTGGSVSTLTIQRTQQEDSAVYLCASSSDGGGGNTIYFGEGSWLTVV.